Following are 31 T cell receptor beta chains from one sample sequenced in a study of control samples from healthy donors and cancer patients. Profiling relied on immunoSEQ multiplex PCR, and the TCRdb table lists in-frame clones only, not all of them. Of roughly 120,000 clones listed, around 87% are singletons. Sequenced input: PBMCs. Receptors originate from a woman aged 45-59 years with colorectal cancer.

The chain joins TRBV19 to TRBJ1-6; TRBD1 matches at 7 bases. Germline CDR1 and CDR2: LNHDA and SQIVND (reference sequence). Trimming took 3 bases from V and 5 from J; bases not matched to a gene: 7. CDR3 size: 16 residues. The CDR3 coding sequence is TGTGCCAGTAGTATTAGGGACAGAAGGAATAATTCACCCCTCCACTTT. This translates into CASSIRDRRNNSPLHF.

The J gene is TRBJ1-1, the V gene TRBV18; TRBD1 is a possible D gene (5 bases). The ends were cut back, 1 base at V and 0 bases at J, with 12 bases in the middle. Germline CDR1 and CDR2: KGHSH and LQKENI. The CDR3 is 16 amino acids. The CDR3 reads CASSPRGSHVNTEAFF. DNA of the CDR3: TGTGCCAGCTCACCACGGGGGTCACACGTGAACACTGAAGCTTTCTTT. Full variable domain (remainder filled in from reference TRBV18 and TRBJ1-1): NAGVMQNPRHLVRRRGQEARLRCSPMKGHSHVYWYRQLPEEGLKFMVYLQKENIIDESGMPKERFSAEFPKEGPSILRIQQVVRGDSAAYFCASSPRGSHVNTEAFFGQGTRLTVV.

The chain has TRBV5-1 and TRBJ1-6; D unclear. The CDR3 has 13 residues. Germline V gene lookup returns CDR1 SGHRS and CDR2 YFSETQ. Trimming cost V 4 bases and J 5 bases, with 7 bases left between them. The CDR3 region is CASSGNDNSPLHF. Written as DNA, the CDR3 is TGCGCCAGCAGCGGGAACGATAATTCACCCCTCCACTTT.

The rearrangement uses TRBV7-6 and TRBJ1-2; 7 positions agree with TRBD1. Germline CDR1 is SGHVS and CDR2 is FNYEAQ. Unmatched junction bases numbered 11, after V lost 1 base and J lost 3 bases. This CDR3 spans 17 amino acids. In nucleotides, the CDR3 is TGTGCCAGCAGCTTAGTCGCAGGCAGGGGGGTGTACTATGGCTACACCTTC. The encoded protein is CASSLVAGRGVYYGYTF.

This chain links TRBV5-1 with TRBJ2-3; possible D gene TRBD1, 6 bases. Germline CDR1 SGHRS, CDR2 YFSETQ. The CDR3 has 14 residues. V lost 0 bases, J lost 4 bases, and 9 bases lay in between. CDR3 DNA sequence: TGCGCCAGCAGCTTGGAGGGGGTCGCAGATACGCAGTATTTT. The encoded protein is CASSLEGVADTQYF.

The rearrangement joins TRBV29-1 to TRBJ1-2; D might be TRBD1 (5 bases). Trimming shortened V by 4 bases and J by 2 bases, and 11 bases separated the two germline ends. This CDR3 spans 13 amino acids. Germline V lookup: CDR1 SQVTM, CDR2 ANQGSEA. The DNA of the CDR3 is TGCAGCGTTGTAGACGACAGAAACTATGGCTACACCTTC. Its protein is CSVVDDRNYGYTF.

J is TRBJ2-7 and V is TRBV2; D is uncertain. The CDR3 is 13 amino acids. V was pared by 10 bases and J by 7 bases, with 20 bases between. CDR1 is SNHLY and CDR2 is FYNNEI in the germline V gene. CDR3 residues: CAISSDLSQEQYF. DNA for the CDR3: TGTGCCATCTCTTCGGACCTTTCCCAGGAGCAGTACTTC.

J is TRBJ1-1 and V is TRBV7-2; D is perhaps TRBD1 (6 bases). Germline lookup yields CDR1 SGHTA and CDR2 FQGNSA. Between the trimmed V and J ends, which lost 0 bases and 6 bases, there was a span of 14 bases. The CDR3 is 15 amino acids. The CDR3 DNA reads as TGTGCCAGCAGCTTAGCGGGAGTGGGGGCCTCTGAAGCTTTCTTT. The encoded protein is CASSLAGVGASEAFF.

The chain is built from TRBV27 and TRBJ1-6; D is undetermined. Germline CDR1 and CDR2: MNHEY and SMNVEV (reference sequence). The CDR3 sequence is 14 residues long. Trimming took 2 bases from V and 8 from J, leaving 10 bases between them. This CDR3 is CASSLVDVDSPLHF. CDR3 DNA sequence: TGTGCCAGCAGTTTAGTTGACGTTGATTCACCCCTCCACTTT.

The chain uses TRBV7-2 and TRBJ2-1, with 7 bases matching TRBD2. This CDR3 is 14 amino acids long. Germline V gene data show CDR1 as SGHTA and CDR2 as FQGNSA. The V segment lost 3 bases and the J segment 4 bases; nucleotides outside the gene matches: 3. The CDR3 region is CASSFGGGYNEQFF. Here the CDR3 DNA reads TGTGCCAGCAGCTTTGGCGGGGGATACAATGAGCAGTTCTTC.

CDR3 protein: CAIGTGSPGELFF. CDR3 nucleotides: TGTGCCATAGGGACAGGGAGTCCCGGGGAGCTGTTTTTT. The chain joins TRBV19 to TRBJ2-2, with 9 bases identical to TRBD1. J gave up 6 bases and V 10 bases, and 6 bases lay outside the gene matches. CDR3 length: 13 residues. Germline assignment: CDR1 LNHDA and CDR2 SQIVND (reference sequence).

V usage is TRBV5-1 and J usage is TRBJ2-5; no firm D call. The CDR3 has 17 amino acids. Germline CDR1 SGHRS, CDR2 YFSETQ. V lost 2 bases and J 3 bases, leaving 20 bases between the germline ends. The CDR3 DNA reads as TGCGCCAGCAGCTTAGAGAACCCCCGGCAGCCGAAAGAGACCCAGTACTTC. Its protein product is CASSLENPRQPKETQYF. Complete variable domain (other parts from reference TRBV5-1 and TRBJ2-5): KAGVTQTPRYLIKTRGQQVTLSCSPISGHRSVSWYQQTPGQGLQFLFEYFSETQRNKGNFPGRFSGRQFSNSRSEMNVSTLELGDSALYLCASSLENPRQPKETQYFGPGTRLLVL.

This rearrangement joins TRBV19 to TRBJ1-2; no reliable D call. Germline V gene lookup returns CDR1 LNHDA and CDR2 SQIVND (reference sequence). The CDR3 extends over 14 amino acids. V was pared by 6 bases and J by 2 bases, with 13 bases between. CDR3 loop: CASSPGAGNYGYTF. In DNA form, the CDR3 reads TGTGCCAGTAGCCCAGGAGCAGGAAACTATGGCTACACCTTC.

The rearrangement links TRBV7-2 to TRBJ1-1, with 8 positions matching TRBD1. V shed 2 bases and J 6 bases; nucleotides not matched to a gene: 8. The CDR3 has 15 amino acids. The germline gives CDR1 SGHTA, CDR2 FQGNSA. The CDR3 loop reads CASSLPYRGSAEAFF. DNA for the CDR3: TGTGCCAGCAGCTTACCTTACAGGGGGAGCGCTGAAGCTTTCTTT.

The chain has TRBV6-5 and TRBJ1-5; D remains unclear. This CDR3 has 13 amino acids. Trimming stripped 7 bases from V and 4 bases from J, with 11 bases between. Per germline, CDR1 MNHEY and CDR2 SVGAGI. The CDR3 DNA reads as TGTGCCAGCAACCACCGCGGAAATCAGCCCCAGCATTTT. This gives the protein CASNHRGNQPQHF.

The chain joins TRBV6-2 or TRBV6-3 to TRBJ2-7, with a possible D match to TRBD2 (7 bases). The CDR3 contains 15 residues. With 5 bases removed from V and 2 bases from J, the gap between germline ends came to 16 bases. CDR1 MNHEY and CDR2 SVGEGT come from the germline V gene. CDR3 residues: CASSGGGRGPYEQYF. The CDR3 DNA sequence: TGTGCCAGCAGTGGGGGGGGCAGGGGACCCTACGAGCAGTACTTC.

The chain carries TRBV7-9 and TRBJ2-7; 8 bases fit TRBD2. The CDR3 totals 15 residues. Germline trimming cut 2 bases from V and 5 bases from J; bases unmatched to any gene: 8. The V gene's germline CDR1 is SEHNR and CDR2 FQNEAQ (reference sequence). CDR3 DNA sequence: TGTGCCAGCAGCTTATATCGGGAGGGCCATAACGAGCAGTACTTC. Its protein product is CASSLYREGHNEQYF.

The chain employs TRBV5-1 and TRBJ2-5; D may be TRBD1 (5 bases). The CDR3 runs 13 residues. From germline, CDR1 is SGHRS and CDR2 YFSETQ. Deletions cut 7 bases from V and 2 bases from J, with 12 bases between. CDR3 in DNA: TGCGCCAGCTCCTCCAGGGATCAAGAGACCCAGTACTTC. Translation gives CASSSRDQETQYF.

This rearrangement joins TRBV11-2 to TRBJ2-5; the D gene could be TRBD1 or TRBD2 (7 bases each). Germline CDR1 and CDR2: SGHAT and FQNNGV. V was clipped by 4 bases and J by 5 bases, with 20 bases between them. The CDR3 totals 16 residues. This chain's CDR3 is CASSSRGGGPVETQYF. The CDR3 region has the DNA TGTGCCAGCAGCTCCAGGGGGGGAGGGCCCGTGGAGACCCAGTACTTC.

Many counts were recorded for this clone. The chain recombines TRBV7-3 with TRBJ1-5; 8 bases line up with TRBD1. The CDR3 is made up of 13 amino acids. Germline CDR1 SGHTA, CDR2 FQGTGA. The ends lost 5 bases at V and 7 bases at J; junction bases unmatched: 4. The CDR3 spells CASSARQGQPQHF. Here the CDR3 DNA reads TGTGCCAGCAGCGCGAGACAGGGGCAGCCCCAGCATTTT. The entire variable domain, with the rest obtained from reference TRBV7-3 and TRBJ1-5, is as follows: GAGVSQTPSNKVTEKGKYVELRCDPISGHTALYWYRQSLGQGPEFLIYFQGTGAADDSGLPNDRFFAVRPEGSVSTLKIQRTERGDSAVYLCASSARQGQPQHFGDGTRLSIL.

The rearrangement joins TRBV9 to TRBJ1-3, with D tentatively TRBD1 (6 bases). Trimming shortened V by 3 bases and J by 0 bases, and 10 bases separated the two germline ends. This CDR3 comprises 15 residues. The germline V gene encodes CDR1 SGDLS and CDR2 YYNGEE. The chain's CDR3 is CASSADRISGNTIYF. The CDR3 nucleotides are TGTGCCAGCAGCGCAGACAGGATCTCTGGAAACACCATATATTTT.

The chain carries TRBV15 and TRBJ2-5; 8 nucleotides match TRBD1. The germline gives CDR1 LNHNV, CDR2 YYDKDF (reference sequence). Unmatched junction bases numbered 2, after V lost 1 base and J lost 1 base. CDR3 length: 15 amino acids. The CDR3 loop reads CATSRADRAQETQYF. The CDR3 DNA is TGTGCCACCAGCAGAGCGGACAGGGCCCAAGAGACCCAGTACTTC. The entire variable domain, with the rest obtained from reference TRBV15 and TRBJ2-5, is as follows: DAMVIQNPRYQVTQFGKPVTLSCSQTLNHNVMYWYQQKSSQAPKLLFHYYDKDFNNEADTPDNFQSRRPNTSFCFLDIRSPGLGDTAMYLCATSRADRAQETQYFGPGTRLLVL.

The V and J genes are TRBV10-3 and TRBJ2-5; D gene ambiguous. The germline V and J ends were trimmed by 0 bases and 1 base, with 3 bases remaining between them. This CDR3 has 13 residues. Germline lookup yields CDR1 ENHRY and CDR2 SYGVKD. The CDR3 is CAISESSQETQYF. CDR3 bases: TGTGCCATCAGTGAGTCAAGCCAAGAGACCCAGTACTTC.

The V gene is TRBV11-1, the J gene TRBJ1-1, with D possibly TRBD1 on 6 matching bases. CDR3 length equals 15 residues. The V and J ends lost 5 bases and 6 bases respectively, with 19 bases between them. CDR1 is SGHAT and CDR2 is FQDESV in the germline V gene (reference sequence). The CDR3 here is CASSIGRRGEPEAFF. CDR3 sequence (DNA): TGTGCCAGCAGCATCGGACGAAGGGGGGAACCTGAAGCTTTCTTT.

The chain uses TRBV10-3 and TRBJ1-2, with TRBD1 as a possible D gene (6 bases). Deletions cut 0 bases from V and 8 bases from J, with 25 bases between. Germline lookup yields CDR1 ENHRY and CDR2 SYGVKD. CDR3 length: 18 residues. CDR3 sequence reads: CAISESTGTGIRRGGYTF. The CDR3 region has the DNA TGTGCCATCAGTGAGTCGACGGGAACAGGGATTAGAAGAGGCGGCTACACCTTC.

The gene calls are TRBV4-1 and TRBJ1-4; maybe TRBD1 (6 bases). Germline CDR1 is MGHRA and CDR2 is YSYEKL. V gave up 3 bases and J gave up 7 bases, with 9 bases separating them. The CDR3 runs to 13 residues. The CDR3 region is CASSQTQGEKLFF. CDR3 coding DNA: TGCGCCAGCAGCCAGACACAGGGTGAAAAACTGTTTTTT.

This clone was seen a few times. The rearrangement joins TRBV19 to TRBJ1-1, with a weak D call TRBD1 (6 bases). The ends were cut back, 10 bases at V and 4 bases at J, with 19 bases in the middle. The CDR3 contains 14 residues. CDR1 and CDR2 from the germline V gene are LNHDA and SQIVND (reference sequence). The CDR3 nucleotides are TGTGCCACCAACGCCGGGACACCGGGCACTGAAGCTTTCTTT. This sequence encodes CATNAGTPGTEAFF. Variable domain in full (rest from reference TRBV19 and TRBJ1-1): DGGITQSPKYLFRKEGQNVTLSCEQNLNHDAMYWYRQDPGQGLRLIYYSQIVNDFQKGDIAEGYSVSREKKESFPLTVTSAQKNPTAFYLCATNAGTPGTEAFFGQGTRLTVV.

J is TRBJ2-5 and V is TRBV6-5; a weak D match, TRBD1 (5 bases). Germline V gene sequence: CDR1 MNHEY, CDR2 SVGAGI. V was clipped by 4 bases and J by 5 bases, with 14 bases between them. CDR3 length equals 14 residues. CDR3 region: CASSWVPGLETQYF. CDR3 in DNA: TGTGCCAGCAGTTGGGTGCCAGGGTTGGAGACCCAGTACTTC.

This clone was seen only once. The chain employs TRBV29-1 and TRBJ2-1; no clear D gene. The CDR3 totals 13 residues. In germline, CDR1 is SQVTM, CDR2 ANQGSEA. Trimming removed 6 bases from V and 0 bases from J, with 9 bases in between. Written as DNA, the CDR3 is TGCAGCGTGGGTCCGAGCTCCTACAATGAGCAGTTCTTC. This encodes CSVGPSSYNEQFF.

This rearrangement joins TRBV13 to TRBJ2-7, with a tentative D call TRBD1 (6 bases). CDR3 size: 15 residues. V gave up 3 bases and J gave up 1 base, with 13 bases separating them. Germline values: CDR1 PRHDT, CDR2 FYEKMQ (reference sequence). This CDR3 is CASSFRLGQSYEQYF. CDR3 DNA sequence: TGTGCCAGCAGCTTCAGGTTAGGACAGTCCTACGAGCAGTACTTC.

This chain connects TRBV5-5 to TRBJ1-2; 9 nucleotides match TRBD1. Germline V gene sequence: CDR1 SGHKS, CDR2 YYEKEE (reference sequence). V lost 6 bases and J lost 4; bases outside the gene matches: 13. The CDR3 is made up of 16 amino acids. CDR3 in amino acids: CASIVRPGTGFYGYTF. Written as DNA, the CDR3 is TGTGCCAGCATCGTCCGCCCCGGGACAGGGTTCTATGGCTACACCTTC.